This T cell receptor beta chain came from a study of shared clonotypes between healthy human individuals. The V gene's germline CDR1 is LGHNA and CDR2 YNFKEQ. V lost 0 bases to trimming and J lost 2 bases; unmatched junction nucleotides: 5. This CDR3 has 17 residues. The study, taken as a whole, reports: Researchers found naive subsets generally carried larger estimated richness than memory subsets.

With regard to this clone: Its antigen remains unidentified.

From CD4+ cells came CD45RA+ naive and CD45RA-negative memory subsets. Authors' analysis steps: Owing to the provision of junction-only sequences devoid of quality scores by immunoSEQ, filtering differed. Some clones are missing from TCRdb's copy, which holds only in-frame ones; the method was immunoSEQ multiplex PCR. Clone size and the V and J calls come from that table; the DNA yielded D and trimming. Counted here are approximately 2.1 million clones, over 85% occurring once; the ten biggest clones make up around 0.4%. J is TRBJ2-4 and V is TRBV4-2, with 9 positions matching TRBD2. This receptor was identified in a man aged 18 to 29 in good health. Some clones in this sample may be carry-over from other donors' samples. Sample: naive CD4+ T cells from PBMCs. Subset noted: CD45RA+ positively selected. CDR3 in amino acids: CASSQDGTSMTKNIQYF. DNA for the CDR3: TGTGCCAGCAGCCAAGACGGGACTAGCATGACCAAAAACATTCAGTACTTC.